A single sample is the source of the 32 T cell receptor beta chains below, sequenced in a study of beta chain features in type 1 diabetes. Notes on the study in general: Across all four CD4+ subsets, people with type 1 diabetes showed modestly shorter TCRB CDR3s.

These receptors have no identified antigens. The authors reverse transcribed all of the isolated RNA, so sequencing captured expressed TCRB transcripts. TCRdb's copy holds only in-frame clones and misses some; the assay was immunoSEQ multiplex PCR. The table has around 250,000 clones, over 11% seen once. Input material: naive CD4+ T cells from blood. The receptor source for this set is a man aged 30 to 45 with type 1 diabetes.

This clone was counted a few times. J is TRBJ2-5 and V is TRBV6-6; 8 bases align to TRBD2. V shed 5 bases, J shed 0 bases, and the junction held 8 bases outside the gene matches. CDR1 is MNHNY, CDR2 SVGAGI, per germline (reference sequence). The length of the CDR3 is 16 residues. Here the CDR3 DNA reads TGTGCCAGCAGTCCTGGCGGGGGGTCGTACCAAGAGACCCAGTACTTC. This sequence encodes CASSPGGGSYQETQYF.

V is TRBV9 and J is TRBJ1-1, with 7 bases matching TRBD1. V trimming: 0 bases; J trimming: 0 bases; junction bases outside the gene matches: 5. This CDR3 region has 16 residues. Germline V CDR1 and CDR2: SGDLS, YYNGEE. CDR3 nucleotide sequence: TGTGCCAGCAGCGTAGTAGGGGGCGGGTTGAACACTGAAGCTTTCTTT. Protein product: CASSVVGGGLNTEAFF.

This clone showed up just a few times. V gene TRBV2 combines with J gene TRBJ2-7, with TRBD2 matching over 7 bases. The CDR3 runs 15 residues. Germline lookup yields CDR1 SNHLY and CDR2 FYNNEI. Trimming at V came to 2 bases and at J to 4 bases, leaving 8 bases not matched to a gene. The CDR3 nucleotides read TGTGCCAGCAGTGAAAGCCGCGGGAGACAATACGAGCAGTACTTC. This translates into CASSESRGRQYEQYF.

This clone turned up a few times. This rearrangement joins TRBV5-1 to TRBJ1-1; D not resolved. The CDR3 is made up of 13 amino acids. CDR1 SGHRS and CDR2 YFSETQ come from the germline V gene. Trimming shortened V by 1 base and J by 3 bases, and 7 bases separated the two germline ends. The DNA of the CDR3 is TGCGCCAGCAGCTTGACGGAGGACACTGAAGCTTTCTTT. This translates into CASSLTEDTEAFF.

This clone was counted between two and nine times. J is TRBJ1-1 and V is TRBV7-9, with D perhaps TRBD1 (5 bases). The germline V gene encodes CDR1 SEHNR and CDR2 FQNEAQ (reference sequence). The CDR3 is made up of 13 amino acids. The ends were cut back, 5 bases at V and 8 bases at J, with 15 bases in the middle. The CDR3 DNA reads as TGTGCCAGCAGCCCGGGGCCGGGAGGAGAAGCTTTCTTT. Protein sequence: CASSPGPGGEAFF.

This chain connects TRBV4-2 to TRBJ2-1, with 8 bases lining up with TRBD2. This CDR3 comprises 14 residues. From germline, CDR1 is LGHNA and CDR2 YNFKEQ. The trim removed 0 bases at V and 14 bases at J, leaving 9 bases unmatched. CDR3 protein: CASSQDLAGTRKFF. DNA for the CDR3: TGTGCCAGCAGCCAAGATTTAGCCGGGACTAGAAAGTTCTTC.

This chain links TRBV6-6 with TRBJ2-7; 10 bases fit TRBD2. The J segment lost 3 bases and the V segment lost 6 bases, leaving 5 bases of the junction unmatched. Per germline, CDR1 MNHNY and CDR2 SVGAGI (reference sequence). CDR3 length: 14 residues. In nucleotides, the CDR3 is TGTGCCAGCAGCCCCGGGACTAGCGTCTACGAGCAGTACTTC. Encoded protein: CASSPGTSVYEQYF.

This chain links TRBV30 with TRBJ1-1; tentatively, D is TRBD1 (6 bases). V was trimmed by 1 base and J by 0 bases, leaving 12 bases between them. CDR1 is GTSNPN and CDR2 is SVGIG in the germline V gene (reference sequence). The CDR3 has 15 amino acids. As DNA, the CDR3 is TGTGCCTGGAGTGGGGCAGGGGATCTGAACACTGAAGCTTTCTTT. This encodes CAWSGAGDLNTEAFF.

The chain employs TRBV21-1 and TRBJ1-2. TRBV21-1 is a pseudogene. This CDR3 comprises 16 residues. The CDR3, as DNA: TGTGCCAGCAGCCCCGCGGGGATCGAAGGGAACTATGGCTACACCTTC. Protein: CASSPAGIEGNYGYTF.

The chain has TRBV6-6 and TRBJ2-3; tentatively, D is TRBD2 (6 bases). The CDR3 extends over 15 amino acids. Trimming took 2 bases from V and 1 from J, leaving 10 bases between them. Germline lookup yields CDR1 MNHNY and CDR2 SVGAGI (reference sequence). CDR3 in amino acids: CASSYGASGTDTQYF. CDR3 sequence (DNA): TGTGCCAGCAGTTACGGCGCTAGCGGCACAGATACGCAGTATTTT.

V and J are TRBV5-1 and TRBJ2-7, with a weak D call TRBD1 (6 bases). V shed 5 bases and J shed 1 base, with 16 bases lying between them. The germline gives CDR1 SGHRS, CDR2 YFSETQ. The CDR3 loop spans 15 amino acids. This CDR3 reads CASRDGTPASYEQYF. The CDR3 DNA reads as TGCGCCAGCAGGGACGGGACACCTGCTTCCTACGAGCAGTACTTC. Combining the CDR3 with reference TRBV5-1 and TRBJ2-7 gives the whole variable domain KAGVTQTPRYLIKTRGQQVTLSCSPISGHRSVSWYQQTPGQGLQFLFEYFSETQRNKGNFPGRFSGRQFSNSRSEMNVSTLELGDSALYLCASRDGTPASYEQYFGPGTRLTVT.

The chain links TRBV4-2 to TRBJ2-5, with D possibly matching TRBD1 (5 bases). This CDR3 has 14 amino acids. Germline loops: CDR1 LGHNA, CDR2 YNFKEQ. Deletions cut 1 base from V and 2 bases from J, with 8 bases between. CDR3 sequence (DNA): TGTGCCAGCAGCCAAGGGACACGACAAGAGACCCAGTACTTC. It codes for CASSQGTRQETQYF.

The genes are TRBV2 and TRBJ2-5; 7 positions match TRBD1. The CDR3 has 13 residues. J lost 4 bases, V lost 8 bases, and 7 bases had no gene match. Germline assignment: CDR1 SNHLY and CDR2 FYNNEI. The CDR3 coding sequence is TGTGCCAGCGGCAGGGGGTCTGGAGAGACCCAGTACTTC. Amino acids: CASGRGSGETQYF. The complete variable domain, with remaining parts taken from reference TRBV2 and TRBJ2-5, reads EPEVTQTPSHQVTQMGQEVILRCVPISNHLYFYWYRQILGQKVEFLVSFYNNEISEKSEIFDDQFSVERPDGSNFTLKIRSTKLEDSAMYFCASGRGSGETQYFGPGTRLLVL.

This chain connects TRBV2 to TRBJ2-3, with 7 bases that match TRBD2. The CDR3 runs 15 residues. After removal of 7 bases from V and 4 bases from J, the junction contained 11 bases not matched to a gene. Germline CDR1 reads SNHLY; CDR2 reads FYNNEI. The CDR3: CASTTFAGVPDTQYF. CDR3 bases: TGTGCCAGCACCACGTTCGCGGGAGTCCCAGATACGCAGTATTTT.

The V call is TRBV5-1, the J call TRBJ2-7; 8 bases match TRBD2. Trimming cost V 7 bases and J 7 bases; bases outside gene matches: 13. The CDR3 is made up of 14 amino acids. The germline CDR1 and CDR2 sequences are SGHRS and YFSETQ. The chain's CDR3 is CASGSGSLLREQYF. The CDR3 nucleotides read TGCGCCAGCGGAAGCGGGAGCCTTTTGAGAGAGCAGTACTTC.

This clone came up a few times. The CDR3 sequence is CAWSLLRESNSPLHF. The CDR3 DNA reads as TGTGCCTGGAGCCTCCTAAGGGAGTCGAATTCACCCCTCCACTTT. The chain links TRBV30 to TRBJ1-6, with D unclear. In germline, CDR1 is GTSNPN, CDR2 SVGIG (reference sequence). The CDR3 loop spans 15 amino acids. Trimming stripped 3 bases from V and 7 bases from J, with 16 bases between.

The chain uses TRBV19 and TRBJ2-1, with D maybe TRBD2 (5 bases). The CDR3 extends over 15 amino acids. The V end was cut by 0 bases, the J end by 4 bases, with 10 bases between. CDR1 is LNHDA and CDR2 is SQIVND in the germline V gene (reference sequence). The CDR3 coding sequence is TGTGCCAGTAGTATAGATTTCGGGGAGTACAATGAGCAGTTCTTC. Amino acid sequence: CASSIDFGEYNEQFF. The full variable domain, with the rest looked up from reference TRBV19 and TRBJ2-1, is DGGITQSPKYLFRKEGQNVTLSCEQNLNHDAMYWYRQDPGQGLRLIYYSQIVNDFQKGDIAEGYSVSREKKESFPLTVTSAQKNPTAFYLCASSIDFGEYNEQFFGPGTRLTVL.

The table lists this clone with a few counts. V usage is TRBV5-4 and J usage is TRBJ2-5; 8 positions match TRBD1. Germline assignment: CDR1 SGHNT and CDR2 YYREEE (reference sequence). This CDR3 comprises 14 residues. J was trimmed by 5 bases and V by 4 bases; bases with no gene match: 7. The CDR3 nucleotides are TGTGCCAGCAGCGACCCGACAGGGGTGGAGACCCAGTACTTC. Translating gives CASSDPTGVETQYF.

This clone was seen only a few times. The chain recombines TRBV6-6 with TRBJ2-1; 8 positions agree with TRBD2. Trimming removed 6 bases from V and 6 bases from J; junction bases left unmatched: 7. The CDR3 runs to 14 residues. Germline values: CDR1 MNHNY, CDR2 SVGAGI (reference sequence). In DNA, the CDR3 is TGTGCCAGCAGACTCGTTGCGGGGGGCAATGAGCAGTTCTTC. The encoded protein is CASRLVAGGNEQFF.

The V gene is TRBV18, the J gene TRBJ2-3; possible D gene TRBD2, 6 bases. The V and J ends lost 6 bases and 0 bases respectively, with 16 bases between them. Germline V CDR1 and CDR2: KGHSH, LQKENI. The CDR3 is 16 amino acids. CDR3 DNA sequence: TGTGCCAGCTCTAGTTCGGCGGGGCAGAGCACAGATACGCAGTATTTT. As protein: CASSSSAGQSTDTQYF.

This clone was observed a handful of times. This chain links TRBV4-1 with TRBJ2-5, with 14 nucleotides matching TRBD2. CDR1 and CDR2 (germline): MGHRA, YSYEKL. This CDR3 is built from 18 residues. The V gene end was trimmed by 3 bases and the J gene end by 1 base; junction bases not matched to a gene: 7. The DNA of the CDR3 is TGCGCCAGCAGCCAGAGACCGGGACTAGCGGGGGTCCAAGAGACCCAGTACTTC. Its protein product is CASSQRPGLAGVQETQYF.

The chain carries TRBV7-8 and TRBJ1-1, with D possibly TRBD1 on 6 matching bases. Germline V gives CDR1 SGHVS, CDR2 FQNEAQ. V was cut by 1 base and J by 9 bases, with 12 bases left in between. The CDR3 contains 13 residues. In DNA, the CDR3 is TGTGCCAGCAGCTTAGAGTTACAGGGACAAGCTTTCTTT. Residues: CASSLELQGQAFF.

In this sample, this clone turned up a few times. The chain is built from TRBV7-9 and TRBJ2-1; 9 nucleotides align to TRBD2. Per germline, CDR1 SEHNR and CDR2 FQNEAQ (reference sequence). The CDR3 spans 17 residues. V was clipped by 3 bases and J by 8 bases; unmatched bases: 14. The CDR3 bases are TGTGCCAGCAGCTTGGCCGGCGGTAGCGGGAGAAGTCATGAGCAGTTCTTC. Its protein product is CASSLAGGSGRSHEQFF.

This clone was found a few times. The chain carries TRBV7-8 and TRBJ2-7; D uncertain. Trimming left V 5 bases short and J 2 bases short, with 16 bases between. This CDR3 comprises 15 residues. The germline gives CDR1 SGHVS, CDR2 FQNEAQ. This chain's CDR3 is CASSQSRNTAYEQYF. The CDR3 region has the DNA TGTGCCAGCAGCCAATCCAGGAACACAGCCTACGAGCAGTACTTC.

The chain has TRBV9 and TRBJ2-5; the match to TRBD1 covers 10 bases. There are 16 residues in the CDR3. Germline lookup yields CDR1 SGDLS and CDR2 YYNGEE. J was trimmed by 5 bases and V by 3 bases; bases with no gene match: 10. The CDR3 nucleotides read TGTGCCAGCAGCGAAGACGAGACAGGGGGCAGGGAGACCCAGTACTTC. Translated, it gives CASSEDETGGRETQYF.

There are a few counts of this clone. V is TRBV10-3 and J is TRBJ1-4; D perhaps matches TRBD1 (5 bases). The germline gives CDR1 ENHRY, CDR2 SYGVKD. The V gene lost 0 bases and the J gene lost 3 bases, with 11 bases spanning the gap. The CDR3 totals 16 residues. For the CDR3, the DNA is TGTGCCATCAGTGAGTCAAAGGACAAGGCTAATGAAAAACTGTTTTTT. Its translation: CAISESKDKANEKLFF.

The V and J genes are TRBV5-1 and TRBJ2-3; TRBD1 agrees at 8 bases. CDR3 length equals 16 residues. CDR1 is SGHRS and CDR2 is YFSETQ in the germline V gene. V lost 0 bases and J lost 1; bases outside the gene matches: 4. The CDR3, as DNA: TGCGCCAGCAGCTTGGGACCGGACAGGGGCACAGATACGCAGTATTTT. It encodes CASSLGPDRGTDTQYF.

The CDR3 reads CASSLPGDEQYF. Written as DNA, the CDR3 is TGCGCCAGCAGCTTGCCGGGGGACGAGCAGTACTTC. The chain combines TRBV5-1 with TRBJ2-7; D perhaps matches TRBD2 (6 bases). The germline V gene has CDR1 SGHRS and CDR2 YFSETQ. The CDR3 has 12 residues. V shed 1 base and J shed 5 bases, with 7 bases lying between them.

The V gene is TRBV19, the J gene TRBJ1-5, with TRBD1 as a possible D gene (6 bases). This CDR3 comprises 17 residues. Trimming left V 1 base short and J 0 bases short, with 13 bases between. Germline loops: CDR1 LNHDA, CDR2 SQIVND (reference sequence). As DNA, the CDR3 is TGTGCCAGTAGTATAGGGCAGGGGCCATATAGCAATCAGCCCCAGCATTTT. This gives the protein CASSIGQGPYSNQPQHF.

This clone was counted only a few times. The rearrangement joins TRBV5-1 to TRBJ2-7, with 7 bases matching TRBD1. Trimming at V came to 2 bases and at J to 3 bases, leaving 5 bases not matched to a gene. The CDR3 has 14 residues. In germline, CDR1 is SGHRS, CDR2 YFSETQ. DNA for the CDR3: TGCGCCAGCAGCTTTTCGGGACAGAACTACGAGCAGTACTTC. It specifies CASSFSGQNYEQYF.

This rearrangement joins TRBV12-5 to TRBJ1-2; weak D call: TRBD1 (5 bases). Per germline, CDR1 LGHNT and CDR2 FRNRAP. This CDR3 is 16 amino acids long. The V and J ends lost 0 bases and 8 bases respectively, with 19 bases between them. The CDR3 DNA sequence: TGTGCTAGTGGTTTGGTTAAAGGGGTAGGGTATAACGGCTACACCTTC. Translated, it gives CASGLVKGVGYNGYTF.

CDR3 nucleotides: TGTGCCAGCAGCCAAATCTCGGGAAGGAACACTGAAGCTTTCTTT. As protein: CASSQISGRNTEAFF. The chain uses TRBV11-2 and TRBJ1-1; D uncertain. V was clipped by 5 bases and J by 1 base, with 14 bases between them. The CDR3 has 15 amino acids. Germline V gives CDR1 SGHAT, CDR2 FQNNGV.